This T cell receptor (beta chain) was captured in a study of cytomegalovirus exposure and HLA in healthy donors. Study in general: From around 180 million T cells, an earlier analysis saw 117 million unique TCR beta sequences.

Primers for the PCR totalled 60 Vbeta and 13 Jbeta. Authors' methods: Counted up in a later analysis, unique TCR beta chains came to about 80 million, with around 10 million shared. Using immunoSEQ multiplex PCR, the repertoire was profiled, and TCRdb retains in-frame clones only, with some absent. V, J and clone size were drawn from that table, and D and trimming were deduced from the DNA. This table has about 130,000 clones, around 73% appearing once. The CDR3 runs to 15 residues. Germline CDR1 reads LNHNV; CDR2 reads YYDKDF (reference sequence). Trimming took 8 bases from V and 6 from J; bases not matched to a gene: 11.

The sequence came from a man aged 25-40 years in good health and CMV-seropositive. Sequencing was performed on PBMCs. J is TRBJ2-1 and V is TRBV15; 9 bases line up with TRBD1. CDR3 sequence: CATRGDRVEANEQFF. The CDR3, as DNA: TGTGCCACCCGTGGGGACAGGGTGGAAGCCAATGAGCAGTTCTTC.